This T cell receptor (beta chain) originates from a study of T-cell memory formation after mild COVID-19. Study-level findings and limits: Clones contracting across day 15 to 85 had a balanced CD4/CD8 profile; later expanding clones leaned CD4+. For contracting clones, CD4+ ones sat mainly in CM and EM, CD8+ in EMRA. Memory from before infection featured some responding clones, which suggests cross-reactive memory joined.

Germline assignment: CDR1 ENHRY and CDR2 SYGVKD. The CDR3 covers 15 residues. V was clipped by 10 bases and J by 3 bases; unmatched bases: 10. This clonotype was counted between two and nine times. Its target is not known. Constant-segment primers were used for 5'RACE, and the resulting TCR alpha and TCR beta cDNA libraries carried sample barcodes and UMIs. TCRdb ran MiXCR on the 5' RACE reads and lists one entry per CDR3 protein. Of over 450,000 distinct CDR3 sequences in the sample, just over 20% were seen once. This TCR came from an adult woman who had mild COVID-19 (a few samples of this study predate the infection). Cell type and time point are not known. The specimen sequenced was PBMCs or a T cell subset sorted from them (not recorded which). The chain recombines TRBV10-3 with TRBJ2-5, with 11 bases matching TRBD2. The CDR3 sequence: CATPKRLAGKETQYF. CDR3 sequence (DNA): TGTGCCACCCCTAAACGACTAGCGGGGAAAGAGACCCAGTACTTC.